The 27 T cell receptor beta chains below were found in one sample sequenced in a study of T cells in localized non-small cell lung cancer. Assay: immunoSEQ multiplex PCR; the TCRdb copy retains only in-frame clones and omits some. This sample has roughly 30,000 clones, with 85% to 90% found just once. The material was peripheral blood, obtained before any cancer treatment. The receptor source for this set is a woman aged 35 to 75 with stage I lung adenocarcinoma.

The V call is TRBV14, the J call TRBJ2-1, with TRBD2 identical over 9 bases. Germline CDR1 and CDR2: SGHDN and FVKESK. V was pared by 1 base and J by 9 bases, with 10 bases of the junction left unmatched. CDR3 size: 16 residues. CDR3 protein: CASSQVFGGGAREQFF. The CDR3 nucleotides read TGTGCCAGCAGCCAAGTTTTCGGCGGGGGGGCCCGTGAGCAGTTCTTC.

This sequence joins TRBV27 and TRBJ2-3; the D is unclear. Germline V lookup: CDR1 MNHEY, CDR2 SMNVEV (reference sequence). Trimming pared 4 bases from V and 6 bases from J, leaving 14 bases between. CDR3 size: 14 residues. For the CDR3, the DNA is TGTGCCAGCAGTTATTCTCAGAAGGTCGATACGCAGTATTTT. This codes for CASSYSQKVDTQYF.

Here the CDR3 reads CASSLGTRAGGYTF. The CDR3 DNA sequence: TGTGCCAGCAGCTTGGGTACCCGGGCCGGTGGCTACACCTTC. The V call is TRBV5-6, the J call TRBJ1-2, with D unresolved. Germline V lookup: CDR1 SGHDT, CDR2 YYEEEE. The germline V and J ends were trimmed by 0 bases and 7 bases, with 13 bases remaining between them. The CDR3 has 14 residues.

V gene TRBV7-9 combines with J gene TRBJ2-7, with D possibly matching TRBD1 (5 bases). The CDR3 loop spans 14 amino acids. The V gene's germline CDR1 is SEHNR and CDR2 FQNEAQ (reference sequence). Trimming removed 2 bases at V and 2 bases at J, with 10 bases between. For the CDR3, the DNA is TGTGCCAGCAGCTTAAAGGGGAAGGCCTACGAGCAGTACTTC. It specifies CASSLKGKAYEQYF.

V usage is TRBV5-6 and J usage is TRBJ2-7, with D hard to call. The CDR3 consists of 15 residues. Looked up from germline, CDR1 is SGHDT and CDR2 is YYEEEE. Trimming removed 8 bases from V and 6 bases from J, with 24 bases in between. CDR3 DNA: TGTGCCAGTACCTTTTCGAATACGGCCCCGCTCGAGCAGTACTTC. Amino acid sequence: CASTFSNTAPLEQYF.

The chain couples TRBV7-2 to TRBJ1-1, with D maybe TRBD1 (5 bases). Germline V gene sequence: CDR1 SGHTA, CDR2 FQGNSA. Trimming removed 8 bases at V and 4 bases at J, with 17 bases between. The CDR3 totals 14 residues. The CDR3 loop reads CASRAGPGRTEAFF. The CDR3 DNA follows: TGTGCCAGCCGAGCGGGGCCAGGGCGCACTGAAGCTTTCTTT.

This clone occurred a few times. The chain has TRBV5-1 and TRBJ1-2, with D possibly matching TRBD1 (6 bases). Trimming left V 0 bases short and J 3 bases short, with 9 bases between. CDR3 length: 14 residues. Germline V CDR1 and CDR2: SGHRS, YFSETQ. DNA of the CDR3: TGCGCCAGCAGCTTGGGAGGGGGTGACTATGGCTACACCTTC. It codes for CASSLGGGDYGYTF.

The rearrangement uses TRBV5-1 and TRBJ2-7, with D maybe TRBD2 (6 bases). V lost 1 base and J lost 4, with 15 bases in between. Germline assignment: CDR1 SGHRS and CDR2 YFSETQ. The CDR3 sequence is 15 residues long. The CDR3 coding sequence is TGCGCCAGCAGCTTGTCCGGGGGTAGCCCTTACGAGCAGTACTTC. Translated, it gives CASSLSGGSPYEQYF.

This clone came up once. The V call is TRBV18, the J call TRBJ1-1, with 7 bases fitting TRBD1. Germline CDR1 KGHSH, CDR2 LQKENI. V shed 2 bases, J shed 2 bases, and the junction held 11 bases outside the gene matches. The CDR3 extends over 17 amino acids. The DNA for the CDR3 is TGTGCCAGCTCACCAACGACTCTATGGGACAGAAACACTGAAGCTTTCTTT. Its translation: CASSPTTLWDRNTEAFF.

V usage is TRBV9 and J usage is TRBJ2-3; TRBD1 aligns across 7 bases. V was clipped by 5 bases and J by 4 bases; unmatched bases: 10. The V gene's germline CDR1 is SGDLS and CDR2 YYNGEE. CDR3 length: 15 amino acids. This CDR3 reads CASSSTGTVADTQYF. CDR3 DNA sequence: TGTGCCAGCAGTTCAACCGGGACAGTCGCAGATACGCAGTATTTT.

This clone was counted between two and nine times. CDR3 in DNA: TGTGCCAGCAGCTTATTCGAGGGAGAGGGGTATGGCTACACCTTC. This sequence encodes CASSLFEGEGYGYTF. The chain joins TRBV7-6 to TRBJ1-2; D perhaps matches TRBD1 (5 bases). Germline CDR1 SGHVS, CDR2 FNYEAQ. The CDR3 runs to 15 residues. V lost 2 bases and J 5 bases, leaving 15 bases between the germline ends.

The chain carries TRBV6-1 and TRBJ1-3, with TRBD1 identical over 7 bases. Germline lookup yields CDR1 MNHNS and CDR2 SASEGT. The CDR3 length is 18 residues. Trimming took 4 bases from V and 0 from J; bases not matched to a gene: 12. CDR3 in DNA: TGTGCCAGCAGTGTGACCGGGACAGCTTTCCTCTCTGGAAACACCATATATTTT. Its protein product is CASSVTGTAFLSGNTIYF.

This clone is a singleton in its sample. The rearrangement uses TRBV7-2 and TRBJ2-5; 11 bases map to TRBD2. J gave up 1 base and V 4 bases, and 8 bases lay outside the gene matches. The germline gives CDR1 SGHTA, CDR2 FQGNSA. CDR3 size: 17 residues. The CDR3 sequence is CASSSNRGLAAQETQYF. CDR3 coding DNA: TGTGCCAGCAGCTCCAACCGGGGACTAGCGGCCCAAGAGACCCAGTACTTC.

The chain links TRBV7-3 to TRBJ1-1; possibly TRBD1 for D (5 bases). Germline V gene sequence: CDR1 SGHTA, CDR2 FQGTGA. This CDR3 has 14 amino acids. Trimming took off 2 bases at V and 4 bases at J, with 11 bases between the two ends. This CDR3 reads CASSLGAVGTEAFF. The CDR3 coding sequence is TGTGCCAGCAGCTTAGGGGCCGTTGGCACTGAAGCTTTCTTT.

This chain joins TRBV11-3 and TRBJ2-2, with 8 bases that match TRBD2. This CDR3 is 16 amino acids long. The V gene end was trimmed by 6 bases and the J gene end by 7 bases; junction bases not matched to a gene: 13. Germline values: CDR1 SGHNT, CDR2 YENEEA. The CDR3 DNA reads TGTGCCAGCAGTAAAGGAGCGGGGGTTTACGTCGGGGAGCTGTTTTTT. Amino acids: CASSKGAGVYVGELFF.

The chain has TRBV9 and TRBJ1-6; TRBD1 aligns across 9 bases. With V trimmed by 4 bases and J by 8 bases, 13 bases remained unmatched. This CDR3 is 17 amino acids long. Germline CDR1 is SGDLS and CDR2 is YYNGEE. The CDR3 sequence is CASSPHRGPAVDSPLHF. CDR3 DNA: TGTGCCAGCAGCCCCCACAGGGGGCCAGCGGTGGATTCACCCCTCCACTTT. The full variable domain, rest sourced from reference TRBV9 and TRBJ1-6, is DSGVTQTPKHLITATGQRVTLRCSPRSGDLSVYWYQQSLDQGLQFLIQYYNGEERAKGNILERFSAQQFPDLHSELNLSSLELGDSALYFCASSPHRGPAVDSPLHFGNGTRLTVT.

This chain links TRBV2 with TRBJ2-1; unclear D gene. The CDR3 covers 13 residues. V shed 2 bases and J shed 6 bases, with 8 bases lying between them. Germline CDR1 is SNHLY and CDR2 is FYNNEI. This CDR3 is CASSELLPNEQFF. CDR3 nucleotide sequence: TGTGCCAGCAGTGAACTCTTGCCCAATGAGCAGTTCTTC.

The genes are TRBV4-1 and TRBJ2-5; D perhaps matches TRBD1 (6 bases). Germline values: CDR1 MGHRA, CDR2 YSYEKL. CDR3 length equals 16 residues. Trimming shortened V by 5 bases and J by 3 bases, and 19 bases separated the two germline ends. The CDR3 DNA is TGCGCCAGCAGCGCCACCGGTGGGGCAGGGGAAGAGACCCAGTACTTC. Its translation is CASSATGGAGEETQYF.

The chain recombines TRBV7-6 with TRBJ2-2; 9 bases map to TRBD1. The CDR3 is 18 residues long. Germline CDR1 and CDR2: SGHVS and FNYEAQ. The V gene end was trimmed by 2 bases and the J gene end by 4 bases; junction bases not matched to a gene: 11. For the CDR3, the DNA is TGTGCCAGCAGCTTAAACCCTTTAGGGACAGGGACCACCGGGGAGCTGTTTTTT. Its translation is CASSLNPLGTGTTGELFF.

The V gene is TRBV27, the J gene TRBJ1-5; the D gene is possibly TRBD1 (6 bases). Per the germline V gene, CDR1 is MNHEY and CDR2 is SMNVEV (reference sequence). V dropped 3 bases and J dropped 7 bases, with 16 bases sitting between them. The CDR3 extends over 15 amino acids. CDR3 in DNA: TGTGCCAGCAGTTTCAGACAGGAGGGTTTGCAGCCCCAGCATTTT. Translation gives CASSFRQEGLQPQHF.

This clone is medium-sized in the sample. This sequence joins TRBV6-1 and TRBJ1-1, with D hard to call. Germline V gene data show CDR1 as MNHNS and CDR2 as SASEGT. V dropped 4 bases and J dropped 1 base, with 13 bases sitting between them. This CDR3 is 15 amino acids long. The CDR3 sequence is CASSGFSAGNTEAFF. In nucleotides, the CDR3 is TGTGCCAGCAGTGGATTTTCGGCAGGGAACACTGAAGCTTTCTTT.

Comments on this clone: A read error may account for a junction end that differs from germline. The chain employs TRBV6-4 and TRBJ1-2, with D possibly matching TRBD1 (5 bases). CDR3 length: 15 residues. Germline CDR1 and CDR2: MRHNA and SNTAGT. For the CDR3, the DNA is TGTGCCAGCAGTTACTCGGCGTCGGGGGTAGGTGGCTACACCTTC. Translated: CASSYSASGVGGYTF.

The chain couples TRBV19 to TRBJ2-5; 11 bases align to TRBD2. CDR3 size: 15 residues. J lost 0 bases, V lost 6 bases, and 3 bases had no gene match. CDR1 LNHDA and CDR2 SQIVND come from the germline V gene (reference sequence). The chain's CDR3 is CASRSSGGYQETQYF. In nucleotides, the CDR3 is TGTGCCAGTAGGTCTAGCGGGGGGTACCAAGAGACCCAGTACTTC.

The chain is built from TRBV5-4 and TRBJ2-5, with TRBD2 matching 7 bases. The CDR3 extends over 15 amino acids. V dropped 0 bases and J dropped 2; count of bases not matched to a gene: 4. Germline CDR1 is SGHNT and CDR2 is YYREEE (reference sequence). The DNA for the CDR3 is TGTGCCAGCAGCTTGGTGGTGGGGGGGCAAGAGACCCAGTACTTC. Protein sequence: CASSLVVGGQETQYF.

The chain links TRBV5-4 to TRBJ1-3; 7 bases line up with TRBD1. Trimming removed 0 bases from V and 0 bases from J; junction bases left unmatched: 6. The CDR3 totals 17 residues. Looked up from germline, CDR1 is SGHNT and CDR2 is YYREEE (reference sequence). Here the CDR3 reads CASSLDTGVRSGNTIYF. The CDR3 DNA reads TGTGCCAGCAGCTTGGATACAGGGGTACGCTCTGGAAACACCATATATTTT.

The J gene is TRBJ1-2, the V gene TRBV5-1, with D tentatively TRBD1 (5 bases). Trimming took 0 bases from V and 4 from J, leaving 13 bases between them. The length of the CDR3 is 15 residues. The germline V gene has CDR1 SGHRS and CDR2 YFSETQ. In nucleotides, the CDR3 is TGCGCCAGCAGCTTGGAACGGGACCGAAGCTATGGCTACACCTTC. Its protein product is CASSLERDRSYGYTF. The entire variable domain, with the rest obtained from reference TRBV5-1 and TRBJ1-2, is as follows: KAGVTQTPRYLIKTRGQQVTLSCSPISGHRSVSWYQQTPGQGLQFLFEYFSETQRNKGNFPGRFSGRQFSNSRSEMNVSTLELGDSALYLCASSLERDRSYGYTFGSGTRLTVV.

This chain uses TRBV7-2 with TRBJ2-7; 8 bases map to TRBD1. V gave up 4 bases and J gave up 1 base; unmatched junction bases: 6. Germline V gene data show CDR1 as SGHTA and CDR2 as FQGNSA. The CDR3 extends over 15 amino acids. The CDR3 nucleotides are TGTGCCAGCAGCTGGGCCGGGACAGGATCCTACGAGCAGTACTTC. Its protein product is CASSWAGTGSYEQYF.